The following is a T cell receptor (beta chain) sequence with its context. Its antigen is still unknown. The source of the sample is a study of shared clonotypes between healthy human individuals. The V end was cut by 6 bases, the J end by 0 bases, with 11 bases between. The germline V gene encodes CDR1 MNHEY and CDR2 SVGAGI. The CDR3 loop spans 14 amino acids. As handled by the study authors: Sequence data from immunoSEQ were junction-only and lacked quality scores; consequently, filtering differed. The table came from immunoSEQ multiplex PCR; TCRdb's copy has only in-frame clones and leaves some out. V and J calls plus clone size are reproduced from that table; the DNA served to infer D and trimming. The sample holds a few million clones, around 90% seen once. Broader study findings: Clonotype sharing among donors likely depends on sequencing depth. Even with large depth, rarefaction showed that sorted-subset sequencing was incomplete.

Sequences were obtained from naive CD4+ T cells sorted from blood. Subset defined: CD45RA+ positively selected. J is TRBJ1-2 and V is TRBV6-5; D remains unclear. The origin of this receptor is a man younger than 35 in good health. CDR3 DNA sequence: TGTGCCAGCAGACCCCGGACGGCTAACTATGGCTACACCTTC. Its protein product is CASRPRTANYGYTF.